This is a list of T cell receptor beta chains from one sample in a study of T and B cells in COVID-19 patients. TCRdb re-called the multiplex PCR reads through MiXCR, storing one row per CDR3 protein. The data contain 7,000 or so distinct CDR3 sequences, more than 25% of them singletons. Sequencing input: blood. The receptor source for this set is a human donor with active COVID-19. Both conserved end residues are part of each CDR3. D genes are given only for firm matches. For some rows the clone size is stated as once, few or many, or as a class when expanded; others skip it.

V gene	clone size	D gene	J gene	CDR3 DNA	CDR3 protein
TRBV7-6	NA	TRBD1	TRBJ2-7	TGTGCCAGCAGCTTAGGCGGACAGGGGTTGGGCGAGCAGTACTTC	CASSLGGQGLGEQYF
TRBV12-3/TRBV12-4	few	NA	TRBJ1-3	TGTGCCAGCAGTTCTCGGACAGCCAGCTCTGGAAACACCATATATTTT	CASSSRTASSGNTIYF
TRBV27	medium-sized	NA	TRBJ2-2	TGTGCCAGCAGTTATACCGGGACCGGGGAGCTGTTTTTT	CASSYTGTGELFF
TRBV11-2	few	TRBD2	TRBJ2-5	TGTGCCAGCAGCTCTCAAGGACTAGCGGGAGGGCCGGAGACCCAGTACTTC	CASSSQGLAGGPETQYF
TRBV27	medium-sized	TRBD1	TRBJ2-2	TGTGCCAGCAGTGACAGACAGGGGTACACCGGGGAGCTGTTTTTT	CASSDRQGYTGELFF
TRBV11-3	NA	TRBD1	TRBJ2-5	TGTGCCAGCAGCTTCCTGGACAGGGAAGAGACCCAGAACTTC	CASSFLDREETQNF
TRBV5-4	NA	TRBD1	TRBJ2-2	TGTGCCAGCAGCTTGAGGGGGCAAAGCACCGGGGAGCTGTTTTTT	CASSLRGQSTGELFF
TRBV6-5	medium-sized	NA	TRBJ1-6	TGTGCCAGCAGTTCAGTCCTGCAGAATTCACCCCTCCACTTT	CASSSVLQNSPLHF
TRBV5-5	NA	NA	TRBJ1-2	TGTGCCAGCAGCTCGACCGGCCAGACTAACTATGGCTACACCTTC	CASSSTGQTNYGYTF
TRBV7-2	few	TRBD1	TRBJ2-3	TGTGCCAGCAGCTTAATGGCAGGGGGCTCAGATACGCAGTATTTT	CASSLMAGGSDTQYF
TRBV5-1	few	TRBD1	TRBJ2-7	TGCGCCAGCAGCTTGACAGGGGGCGAGTACGAGCAGTACTTC	CASSLTGGEYEQYF
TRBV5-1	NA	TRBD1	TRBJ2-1	TGCGCCAGCAGCTGGCAGACAGGGCCGCAGTTCTTC	CASSWQTGPQFF
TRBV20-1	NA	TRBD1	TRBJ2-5	TGCAGTGCTAGGGACGACAGGGGCGAGACCCAGTACTTC	CSARDDRGETQYF
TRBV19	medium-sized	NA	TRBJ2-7	TGTGCCAGTAGTCTGGGCAGGGACTACGAGCAGTACTTC	CASSLGRDYEQYF
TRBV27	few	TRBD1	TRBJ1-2	TGTGCCAGCAGTCCATGGACAGGGGACTATGGCTACACCTTC	CASSPWTGDYGYTF
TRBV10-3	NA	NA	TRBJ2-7	TGTGCCATCAGTGAATTTGGGGGGCCCTACGAGCAGTACTTC	CAISEFGGPYEQYF
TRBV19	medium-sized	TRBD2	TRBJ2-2	TGTGCCAGTAGTTCCCTGGGACTAGCGGGATGGGACACCGGGGAGCTGTTTTTT	CASSSLGLAGWDTGELFF
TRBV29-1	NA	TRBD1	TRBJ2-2	TGCAGCGTGTGGCTACCGGGACAGGGGGGAGGCACCGGGGAGCTGTTTTTT	CSVWLPGQGGGTGELFF
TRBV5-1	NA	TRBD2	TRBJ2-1	TGCGCCAGCAGCTTACCGGGACTAGCGGGAGAACTCTACAATGAGCAGTTCTTC	CASSLPGLAGELYNEQFF
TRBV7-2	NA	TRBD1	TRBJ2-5	TGTGCCAGCAGCCCACAGGGGGCTGGACTACAAGAGACCCAGTACTTC	CASSPQGAGLQETQYF
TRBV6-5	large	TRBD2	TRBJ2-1	TGTGCCAGCAGCTTCAGCTATTCTAGCGGGAGGGCCGGGAATGAGCAGTTCTTC	CASSFSYSSGRAGNEQFF
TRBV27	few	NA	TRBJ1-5	TGTGCCAGCAGTCAAACCCCTAACAGGCAGCCCCAGCATTTT	CASSQTPNRQPQHF
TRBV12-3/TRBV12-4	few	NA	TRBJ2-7	TGTGCCAGCAGTCTAAGGGACATCTACGAGCAGTACTTC	CASSLRDIYEQYF
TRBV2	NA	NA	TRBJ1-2	TGTGCCAGCGACAGAACAGGGCACTATGGCTACACCTTC	CASDRTGHYGYTF
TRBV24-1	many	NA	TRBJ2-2	TGTGCCACCAGTGATCACGCAGGGATCACCGGGGAGCTGTTTTTT	CATSDHAGITGELFF
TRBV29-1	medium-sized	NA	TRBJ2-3	TGCAGCGTTGAAGGCTTCACAGATACGCAGTATTTT	CSVEGFTDTQYF
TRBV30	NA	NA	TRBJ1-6	TGTGCCTGGAACACTAAAGAGTCCCTCCACTTT	CAWNTKESLHF
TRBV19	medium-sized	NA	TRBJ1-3	TGTGCCAGTACCGCGACTGGAAACACCATATATTTT	CASTATGNTIYF
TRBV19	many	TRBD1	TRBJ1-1	TGTGCCAGTAGTATTAGACAGGGGTGGCACACTGAAGCTTTCTTT	CASSIRQGWHTEAFF
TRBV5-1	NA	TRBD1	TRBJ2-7	TGCGCCAGCAGCTTGCGACAGGGTGGATCCTCCTACGAGCAGTACTTC	CASSLRQGGSSYEQYF
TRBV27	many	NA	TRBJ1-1	TGTGCCAGCAGTTTATCGGGCCAGGGTAAAGCTTTCTTT	CASSLSGQGKAFF
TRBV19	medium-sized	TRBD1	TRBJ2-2	TGTGCCAGTGGACAGGGCTCCGGGGAGCTGTTTTTT	CASGQGSGELFF
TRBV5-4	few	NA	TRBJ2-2	TGTGCCAGCAGCTTTGGGGGGCGCACCGGGGAGCTGTTTTTT	CASSFGGRTGELFF
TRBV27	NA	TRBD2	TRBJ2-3	TGTGCCAGCATGAGACTAGCGGCAGATACGCAGTATTTT	CASMRLAADTQYF
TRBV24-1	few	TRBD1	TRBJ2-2	TGTGCCACCAGTGATTTCTCCGGGACAGTCACCGGGGAGCTGTTTTTT	CATSDFSGTVTGELFF
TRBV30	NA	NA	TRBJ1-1	TGTGCCTGGACGTTGGGGTTTACTGAAGCTTTCTTT	CAWTLGFTEAFF
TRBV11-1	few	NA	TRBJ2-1	TGTGCCAGCAGCTTCACGGGTTACAATGAGCAGTTCTTC	CASSFTGYNEQFF
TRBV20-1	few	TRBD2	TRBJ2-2	TGCAGTGCCTGGATGGGACTAGGGGCCGGGGAGCTGTTTTTT	CSAWMGLGAGELFF
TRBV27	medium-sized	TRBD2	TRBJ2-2	TGTGCCTGCAGGACTAGCGGGAGGAGAGAGCTGTTTTTT	CACRTSGRRELFF
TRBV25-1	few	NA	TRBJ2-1	TGTGCCAGCAGTGGGGGACGCGGCGTGGACAATGAGCAGTTCTTC	CASSGGRGVDNEQFF
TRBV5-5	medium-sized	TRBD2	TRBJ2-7	TGTGCCAGCAGCCTAACTAGCGGGATTTTCTACGAGCAGTACTTC	CASSLTSGIFYEQYF
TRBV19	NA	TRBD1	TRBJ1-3	TGTGCCAGCGGGACAGGGACTGGAAACACCATATATTTT	CASGTGTGNTIYF
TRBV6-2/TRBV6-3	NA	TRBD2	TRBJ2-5	TGTGCCAGCAGACTAGCGGGATTAGAGACCCAGTACTTC	CASRLAGLETQYF
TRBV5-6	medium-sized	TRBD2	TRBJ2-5	TGTGCCAGCAGCTCGAGACTAGCGGGGGAGACCCAGTACTTC	CASSSRLAGETQYF
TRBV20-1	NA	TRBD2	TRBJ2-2	TGCAGTGCTCCCCTACGGGAGGTCAACACCGGGGAGCTGTTTTTT	CSAPLREVNTGELFF
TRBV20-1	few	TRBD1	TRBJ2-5	TGCAGTGCCGGGGACAGGGGAACCCAGTACTTC	CSAGDRGTQYF
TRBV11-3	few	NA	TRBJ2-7	TGTGCCAGCAGCTCAGGGATGGCGGTATGGGAGCAGTACTTC	CASSSGMAVWEQYF
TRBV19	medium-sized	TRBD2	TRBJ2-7	TGTGCCAGTAGTAGGGAGGGACGTCCCTACGAGCAGTACTTC	CASSREGRPYEQYF
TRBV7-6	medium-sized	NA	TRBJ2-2	TGTGCCAGCAGCCGGCGGGGAGGCGAGGAGCTGTTTTTT	CASSRRGGEELFF
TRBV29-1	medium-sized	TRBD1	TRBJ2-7	TGCAGCGCCCTAAAGACAGGGGACGAGCAGTACTTC	CSALKTGDEQYF
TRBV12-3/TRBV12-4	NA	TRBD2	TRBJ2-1	TGTGCCAGCAGTCAAACCGGGGGGAGGGCCAATGGTGAGCAGTTCTTC	CASSQTGGRANGEQFF
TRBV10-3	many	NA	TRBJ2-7	TGTGCCATCAGCGCTGACAGCTCCTACGAGCAGTACTTC	CAISADSSYEQYF
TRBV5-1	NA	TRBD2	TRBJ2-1	TGCGCCAGCAGCTTGGCCGCAGGTCTAGCGGGACGGGATGGGGAGCAGTTCTTC	CASSLAAGLAGRDGEQFF
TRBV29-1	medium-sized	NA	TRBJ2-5	TGCAGCGTTGAGTCGGGACGGCGGTTCGAGACCCAGTACTTC	CSVESGRRFETQYF